The 20 T cell receptor beta chains given below trace back to one sample, sequenced in a study of vaccination and CD4 T cells after COVID-19. Treatment indicated: approximately 10-day PBMC culture with coronavirus spike peptide pools or control peptides (ViraFEST assay). According to the study, CD4+ T cells from the unexposed donor were gathered ahead of the COVID-19 pandemic (2011-2018). The study sequenced cultured CD4+ T cell DNA using the Oncomine TCR Beta short-read assay. Cultured CD4+ T cells yielded the extracted genomic DNA. TCRdb called the PCR reads again in MiXCR, with one record for every CDR3 protein. Among approximately 9,000 distinct CDR3 sequences listed, about 39% were seen once. The antigens these receptors bind are not known. Source material: CD4+ T cells from blood, cultured in vitro. The origin of the receptors is a human donor in good health.

The CDR3: CASSFGSMNTEAFF. The CDR3 DNA reads as TGCGCCAGCAGCTTCGGCAGTATGAACACTGAAGCTTTCTTT. This chain joins TRBV5-1 and TRBJ1-1; D gene unclear. This CDR3 is 14 amino acids long. V shed 2 bases and J shed 0 bases, with 8 bases lying between them. Per germline, CDR1 SGHRS and CDR2 YFSETQ.

In this sample, this clonotype turned up a few times. The chain uses TRBV5-1 and TRBJ1-1; D possibly corresponds to TRBD1 (5 bases). Germline V lookup: CDR1 SGHRS, CDR2 YFSETQ. V shed 5 bases and J shed 2 bases, with 19 bases lying between them. The CDR3 spans 16 residues. The CDR3 nucleotides are TGCGCCAGCAGTTTAAGACCCGGGACGGCTAACACTGAAGCTTTCTTT. Translation gives CASSLRPGTANTEAFF.

The J gene is TRBJ1-4, the V gene TRBV4-3; perhaps TRBD1 as D (5 bases). The V gene lost 1 base and the J gene lost 4 bases, with 16 bases spanning the gap. This CDR3 region has 17 residues. CDR1 is LGHNA and CDR2 is YSLEER in the germline V gene. CDR3 sequence: CASSQGGEGRGNEKLFF. CDR3 bases: TGCGCCAGCAGCCAAGGGGGGGAGGGGCGCGGTAATGAAAAACTGTTTTTT.

The chain is built from TRBV10-3 and TRBJ2-7, with a weak D call TRBD2 (6 bases). There are 15 residues in the CDR3. Germline loops: CDR1 ENHRY, CDR2 SYGVKD. The V gene lost 5 bases and the J gene lost 0 bases, with 14 bases spanning the gap. This CDR3 reads CAISSASETSYEQYF. The CDR3 bases are TGTGCCATCAGTTCCGCTAGCGAGACCTCCTACGAGCAGTACTTC.

This clonotype was seen a few times. DNA of the CDR3: TGTGCCGCTTCGGGGGGGCCGGGGGAGCAGTACTTC. Translation: CAASGGPGEQYF. This chain links TRBV28 with TRBJ2-7; 8 nucleotides agree with TRBD2. V was clipped by 11 bases and J by 7 bases; unmatched bases: 10. Germline CDR1 is MDHEN and CDR2 is SYDVKM. The CDR3 has 12 amino acids.

Only a few counts were recorded for this clonotype. The chain is built from TRBV7-8 and TRBJ2-1; 15 bases match TRBD2. This CDR3 is 15 amino acids long. Losses at the gene ends were 4 bases for V and 7 bases for J; bases not matched to a gene: 2. Per the germline V gene, CDR1 is SGHVS and CDR2 is FQNEAQ. The chain's CDR3 is CASSSGLAGGNEQFF. Here the CDR3 DNA reads TGTGCCAGCAGCTCCGGACTAGCGGGGGGGAATGAGCAGTTCTTC.

This clonotype was counted a few times. The gene calls are TRBV20-1 and TRBJ2-3, with 9 bases matching TRBD2. Germline V lookup: CDR1 DFQATT, CDR2 SNEGSKA (reference sequence). V was pared by 0 bases and J by 4 bases, with 14 bases of the junction left unmatched. CDR3 length equals 18 residues. CDR3 DNA sequence: TGCAGTGCTAGAGATAGGGGGTGGGGTAGCGGGAGCCCAGATACGCAGTATTTT. It translates to CSARDRGWGSGSPDTQYF.

The table lists this clonotype with a few counts. V and J are TRBV6-1 and TRBJ2-3; D may be TRBD2 (6 bases). Trimming stripped 3 bases from V and 3 bases from J, with 7 bases between. The CDR3 sequence is 13 residues long. Germline CDR1 reads MNHNS; CDR2 reads SASEGT. CDR3 residues: CASSEGGTDTQYF. Written as DNA, the CDR3 is TGTGCCAGCAGTGAGGGGGGAACAGATACGCAGTATTTT.

The rearrangement links TRBV15 to TRBJ2-6; D is perhaps TRBD1 or TRBD2 (5 bases each). Germline V gene data show CDR1 as LNHNV and CDR2 as YYDKDF (reference sequence). This CDR3 is 17 amino acids long. V lost 3 bases and J 0 bases, leaving 12 bases between the germline ends. The CDR3 region is CATSSGTGFSGANVLTF. The CDR3 nucleotides read TGTGCCACCAGCAGTGGGACGGGGTTCTCTGGGGCCAACGTCCTGACTTTC.

CDR3: CASLGGDRVHGYTF. DNA for the CDR3: TGTGCCAGCTTAGGGGGGGACAGGGTCCATGGCTACACCTTC. The genes are TRBV28 and TRBJ1-2; 9 bases are shared with TRBD1. Trimming cost V 8 bases and J 6 bases; bases outside gene matches: 10. CDR1 MDHEN and CDR2 SYDVKM come from the germline V gene. The CDR3 is 14 residues long.

This clonotype qualifies as medium-sized. This chain uses TRBV6-2 or TRBV6-3 with TRBJ2-7; D possibly corresponds to TRBD2 (5 bases). V dropped 5 bases and J dropped 4 bases, with 15 bases sitting between them. This CDR3 has 14 amino acids. CDR1 and CDR2 (germline): MNHEY, SVGEGT. Here the CDR3 DNA reads TGTGCCAGCAGTACACCACCGGGGATGTACGAGCAGTACTTC. This encodes CASSTPPGMYEQYF.

The V gene is TRBV11-2, the J gene TRBJ2-5; no firm D call. Deletions cut 3 bases from V and 1 base from J, with 6 bases between. Per germline, CDR1 SGHAT and CDR2 FQNNGV. The CDR3 sequence is 13 residues long. CDR3 in amino acids: CASSFGVQETQYF. For the CDR3, the DNA is TGTGCCAGCAGCTTTGGGGTCCAAGAGACCCAGTACTTC.

This clonotype was observed a few times. The chain has TRBV11-3 and TRBJ2-1; 8 bases agree with TRBD2. The V gene end was trimmed by 5 bases and the J gene end by 9 bases; junction bases not matched to a gene: 9. Germline V gene data show CDR1 as SGHNT and CDR2 as YENEEA. This CDR3 is 14 amino acids long. DNA for the CDR3: TGTGCCAGCAGCGCCGTCCGGGGGGGGGCTGAGCAGTTCTTC. The encoded protein is CASSAVRGGAEQFF.

This clonotype has a single count. CDR3 DNA: TGTGCCAGCAGGGCTGGACTAGCAGATACGCAGTATTTT. Its protein product is CASRAGLADTQYF. The J gene is TRBJ2-3, the V gene TRBV6-1; 7 bases fit TRBD2. V shed 6 bases and J 4 bases; nucleotides not matched to a gene: 4. Germline assignment: CDR1 MNHNS and CDR2 SASEGT. The CDR3 covers 13 residues.

This clonotype was seen a few times. The chain couples TRBV20-1 to TRBJ1-2, with a possible D match to TRBD1 (6 bases). Looked up from germline, CDR1 is DFQATT and CDR2 is SNEGSKA (reference sequence). The V end was cut by 5 bases, the J end by 4 bases, with 17 bases between. The CDR3 sequence is 14 residues long. In DNA, the CDR3 is TGCAGTGCTCGGCGACAGGCGATCCGCTATGGCTACACCTTC. It yields the protein CSARRQAIRYGYTF.

The chain has TRBV27 and TRBJ1-5, with 7 bases that match TRBD1. This CDR3 spans 15 amino acids. Germline CDR1 reads MNHEY; CDR2 reads SMNVEV (reference sequence). With V trimmed by 2 bases and J by 4 bases, 5 bases remained unmatched. CDR3 amino acids: CASSLGSGGNQPQHF. As DNA, the CDR3 is TGTGCCAGCAGTTTAGGGTCAGGGGGAAATCAGCCCCAGCATTTT.

V usage is TRBV19 and J usage is TRBJ2-5, with D uncertain. CDR3 length: 15 amino acids. Germline lookup yields CDR1 LNHDA and CDR2 SQIVND (reference sequence). Trimming shortened V by 0 bases and J by 4 bases, and 12 bases separated the two germline ends. For the CDR3, the DNA is TGTGCCAGTAGTATAGAGGGCCACTCGGGAGAGACCCAGTACTTC. This sequence encodes CASSIEGHSGETQYF.

The chain joins TRBV6-2 or TRBV6-3 to TRBJ2-1, with D possibly TRBD2 on 6 matching bases. The CDR3 length is 13 residues. Germline CDR1 reads MNHEY; CDR2 reads SVGEGT. Trimming stripped 7 bases from V and 5 bases from J, with 12 bases between. This CDR3 reads CASMRRDNNEQFF. The CDR3 DNA is TGTGCCAGCATGCGGCGGGATAACAATGAGCAGTTCTTC.

The genes are TRBV12-3 or TRBV12-4 and TRBJ2-7; 7 nucleotides align to TRBD1. This CDR3 is built from 15 residues. J gave up 0 bases and V 6 bases, and 8 bases lay outside the gene matches. CDR3 bases: TGTGCCAGCAGCCAACAGGGGACCCTCTCCTACGAGCAGTACTTC. This encodes CASSQQGTLSYEQYF.

This clonotype has more than one count but fewer than ten. J is TRBJ1-1 and V is TRBV6-2 or TRBV6-3, with TRBD1 matching over 7 bases. V lost 7 bases to trimming and J lost 0 bases; unmatched junction nucleotides: 8. Germline V gene data show CDR1 as MNHEY and CDR2 as SVGEGT. There are 15 residues in the CDR3. In DNA form, the CDR3 reads TGTGCCAGCACAACGGGACAGCCCATGAACACTGAAGCTTTCTTT. This gives the protein CASTTGQPMNTEAFF.